Listed here is a single TCR beta chain. The RNA, roughly 0.5 to 1 ug, was put through reverse transcription using random hexamers. TCRdb re-derived calls from the immunoSEQ multiplex PCR reads in MiXCR, one entry per CDR3 protein. This table has almost 450,000 distinct CDR3 sequences, around 85% appearing once. The CDR3 covers 16 residues. Trimming stripped 0 bases from V and 0 bases from J, with 9 bases between. Germline assignment: CDR1 MNHEY and CDR2 SVGAGI. These data are taken from a study of CD8 T cells in Susac syndrome. The sample comprised CD8+ T cells from PBMCs. This receptor was identified in a human donor with multiple sclerosis. The V and J genes are TRBV6-5 and TRBJ2-1; tentative D call: TRBD2 (5 bases). As DNA, the CDR3 is TGTGCCAGCAGTTACTCGAGCGGCAACTCCTACAATGAGCAGTTCTTC. It codes for CASSYSSGNSYNEQFF.